The T cell receptor beta chain described here comes from a study of blood T cell repertoires in COVID-19. For the study at large: Acute-phase and convalescent COVID-19 samples originated in the United States, Italy and Spain. T cells, B-cell-depleted T cells, or PBMCs provided the cDNA or gDNA that served as material.

The authors' processing: Using reference gene primer amplification, nucleated cell counts were estimated. The table came from immunoSEQ multiplex PCR; TCRdb's copy has only in-frame clones and leaves some out. V, J and clone size are taken as reported in that table, and D and trimming were inferred from the DNA itself. The sample includes 240,000 or so clones, 80% to 85% seen only once; the top ten take approximately 3.2%. V shed 1 base and J 7 bases; nucleotides not matched to a gene: 14. This CDR3 spans 19 amino acids. Germline CDR1 SGHAT, CDR2 FQNNGV. Sequenced sample: peripheral blood. The receptor was derived from a woman aged 18-30 years with acute or convalescent COVID-19. This chain links TRBV11-2 with TRBJ2-2; 11 bases are a match to TRBD2. Here the CDR3 DNA reads TGTGCCAGCAGCTTAGCCCCTCCAATTAGCGGGAGGGTCATCGGGGAGCTGTTTTTT. Translated: CASSLAPPISGRVIGELFF.